The 9 T cell receptor beta chains below all came from one sample that was sequenced in a study of T cell responses to AZD1222 COVID-19 vaccine. TCRdb's copy holds only in-frame clones and misses some; the assay was immunoSEQ multiplex PCR. The sample has some 140,000 clones, roughly 90% seen once; the top ten hold 1.5% to 2%. Sequences were derived from peripheral blood, sampled on day 0 of AZD1222 vaccination. The receptor set was obtained from an adult in good health.

V and J are TRBV7-2 and TRBJ2-5; 8 bases are a match to TRBD2. V gave up 5 bases and J gave up 3 bases; unmatched junction bases: 11. This CDR3 has 16 amino acids. Germline V gene data show CDR1 as SGHTA and CDR2 as FQGNSA. Written as DNA, the CDR3 is TGTGCCAGCAGCCCTAGAAGGCCGACTAGCGAAGAGACCCAGTACTTC. As protein: CASSPRRPTSEETQYF.

V and J are TRBV19 and TRBJ1-4, with D possibly matching TRBD1 (5 bases). There are 15 residues in the CDR3. The V gene lost 2 bases and the J gene lost 8 bases, with 15 bases spanning the gap. Germline V gene data show CDR1 as LNHDA and CDR2 as SQIVND (reference sequence). This chain's CDR3 is CASSIPRSGGEKLFF. Written as DNA, the CDR3 is TGTGCCAGTAGTATACCCAGGTCCGGGGGGGAAAAACTGTTTTTT.

V and J are TRBV21-1 and TRBJ2-7; the table assigns TRBD1, which was not confirmed against the DNA. TRBV21-1 is noted as a pseudogene. The CDR3 covers 17 residues. CDR3 protein: CASTTNEETGGSYEQYF. The CDR3 DNA reads TGTGCCAGCACTACAAACGAGGAGACAGGGGGTTCCTACGAGCAGTACTTC.

The chain uses TRBV6-5 and TRBJ1-6, with 8 bases identical to TRBD1. V lost 7 bases, J lost 7 bases, and 6 bases stayed unmatched. The CDR3 consists of 14 residues. The V gene's germline CDR1 is MNHEY and CDR2 SVGAGI. The DNA of the CDR3 is TGTGCCAGCACGGATCAGGGGGCGAATTCACCCCTCCACTTT. Translation: CASTDQGANSPLHF.

The chain joins TRBV4-3 to TRBJ2-3; weak D call: TRBD1 (7 bases). In germline, CDR1 is LGHNA, CDR2 YSLEER. V was trimmed by 5 bases and J by 4 bases, leaving 16 bases between them. This CDR3 has 15 amino acids. The CDR3 sequence: CASSAQGEAADTQYF. The CDR3 DNA reads TGCGCCAGCAGCGCTCAGGGGGAGGCGGCAGATACGCAGTATTTT.

This chain uses TRBV2 with TRBJ2-7; 10 nucleotides agree with TRBD1. The length of the CDR3 is 14 residues. CDR1 and CDR2 from the germline V gene are SNHLY and FYNNEI. V shed 7 bases and J 2 bases; nucleotides not matched to a gene: 5. CDR3 in amino acids: CASILGTGAYEQYF. The CDR3 DNA sequence: TGTGCCAGCATCTTAGGGACAGGGGCCTACGAGCAGTACTTC.

This clone showed up just once. The genes are TRBV7-3 and TRBJ2-2; D remains unclear. V was clipped by 6 bases and J by 3 bases, with 11 bases between them. The CDR3 extends over 14 amino acids. Per the germline V gene, CDR1 is SGHTA and CDR2 is FQGTGA. The CDR3: CASRVAEYTGELFF. The CDR3 coding sequence is TGTGCCAGCAGGGTCGCGGAGTACACCGGGGAGCTGTTTTTT.

The rearrangement uses TRBV5-1 and TRBJ2-7; 9 bases agree with TRBD1. The CDR3 has 15 amino acids. The V gene's germline CDR1 is SGHRS and CDR2 YFSETQ. Trimming at V came to 1 base and at J to 4 bases, leaving 6 bases not matched to a gene. The CDR3 loop reads CASSLLGTGLYEQYF. CDR3 in DNA: TGCGCCAGCAGCTTGTTGGGGACAGGGCTGTACGAGCAGTACTTC.

The rearrangement uses TRBV7-2 and TRBJ1-2; D is unclear. Trimming stripped 1 base from V and 7 bases from J, with 7 bases between. This CDR3 has 12 residues. Germline CDR1 is SGHTA and CDR2 is FQGNSA. The CDR3 here is CASSLERVGYTF. The CDR3, as DNA: TGTGCCAGCAGCTTAGAACGGGTTGGCTACACCTTC.